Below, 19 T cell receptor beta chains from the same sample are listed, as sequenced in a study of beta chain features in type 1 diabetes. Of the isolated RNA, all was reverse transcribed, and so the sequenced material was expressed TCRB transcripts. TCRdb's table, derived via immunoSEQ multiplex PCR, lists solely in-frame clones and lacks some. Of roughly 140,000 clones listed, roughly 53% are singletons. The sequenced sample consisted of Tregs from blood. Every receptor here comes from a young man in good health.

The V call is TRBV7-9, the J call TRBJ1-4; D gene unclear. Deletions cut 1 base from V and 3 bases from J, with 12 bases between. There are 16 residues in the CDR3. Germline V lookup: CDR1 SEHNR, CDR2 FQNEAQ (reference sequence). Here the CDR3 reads CASSLDSYSANEKLFF. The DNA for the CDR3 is TGTGCCAGCAGCTTAGACAGTTATAGCGCTAATGAAAAACTGTTTTTT. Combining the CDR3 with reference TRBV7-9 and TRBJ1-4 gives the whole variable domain DTGVSQNPRHKITKRGQNVTFRCDPISEHNRLYWYRQTLGQGPEFLTYFQNEAQLEKSRLLSDRFSAERPKGSFSTLEIQRTEQGDSAMYLCASSLDSYSANEKLFFGSGTQLSVL.

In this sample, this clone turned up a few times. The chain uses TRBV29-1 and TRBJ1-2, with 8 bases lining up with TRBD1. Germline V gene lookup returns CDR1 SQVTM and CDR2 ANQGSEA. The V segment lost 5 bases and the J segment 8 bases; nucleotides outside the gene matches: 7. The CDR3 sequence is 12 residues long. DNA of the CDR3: TGCAGCGTTCGCTTGGACAGGGAGGGCTACACCTTC. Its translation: CSVRLDREGYTF.

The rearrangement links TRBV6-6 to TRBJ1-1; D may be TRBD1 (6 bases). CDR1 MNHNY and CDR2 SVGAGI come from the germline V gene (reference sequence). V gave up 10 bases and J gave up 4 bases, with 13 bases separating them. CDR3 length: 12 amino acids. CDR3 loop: CATSRGGTEAFF. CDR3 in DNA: TGTGCCACCTCCCGAGGGGGCACTGAAGCTTTCTTT.

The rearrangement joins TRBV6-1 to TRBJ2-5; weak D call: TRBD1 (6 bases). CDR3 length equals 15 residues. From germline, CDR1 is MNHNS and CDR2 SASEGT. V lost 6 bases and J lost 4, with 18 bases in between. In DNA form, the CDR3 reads TGTGCCAGCAGCCTTAGCACAGGGCTCGGAGAGACCCAGTACTTC. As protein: CASSLSTGLGETQYF.

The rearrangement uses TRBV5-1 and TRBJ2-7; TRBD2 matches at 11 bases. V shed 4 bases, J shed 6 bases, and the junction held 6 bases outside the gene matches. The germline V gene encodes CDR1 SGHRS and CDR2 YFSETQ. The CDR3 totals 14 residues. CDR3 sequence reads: CASSTTSGRFEQYF. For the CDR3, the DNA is TGCGCCAGCAGCACAACTAGCGGGAGATTCGAGCAGTACTTC.

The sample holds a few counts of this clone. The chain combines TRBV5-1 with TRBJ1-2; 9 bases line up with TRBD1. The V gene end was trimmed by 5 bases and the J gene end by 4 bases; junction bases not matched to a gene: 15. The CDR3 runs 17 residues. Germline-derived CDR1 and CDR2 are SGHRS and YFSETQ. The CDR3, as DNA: TGCGCCAGCAGTCGCACAGGGGGCGCTAGTAGCCCCTATGGCTACACCTTC. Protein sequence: CASSRTGGASSPYGYTF. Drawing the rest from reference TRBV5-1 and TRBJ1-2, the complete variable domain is KAGVTQTPRYLIKTRGQQVTLSCSPISGHRSVSWYQQTPGQGLQFLFEYFSETQRNKGNFPGRFSGRQFSNSRSEMNVSTLELGDSALYLCASSRTGGASSPYGYTFGSGTRLTVV.

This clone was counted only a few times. In DNA, the CDR3 is TGTGCCATCTCTAATCCCATATGGGCAGGTAGCACAGATACGCAGTATTTT. This translates into CAISNPIWAGSTDTQYF. This chain connects TRBV10-3 to TRBJ2-3, with unresolved D. This CDR3 comprises 17 residues. Between the trimmed V and J ends, which lost 8 bases and 0 bases, there was a span of 21 bases. Per germline, CDR1 ENHRY and CDR2 SYGVKD.

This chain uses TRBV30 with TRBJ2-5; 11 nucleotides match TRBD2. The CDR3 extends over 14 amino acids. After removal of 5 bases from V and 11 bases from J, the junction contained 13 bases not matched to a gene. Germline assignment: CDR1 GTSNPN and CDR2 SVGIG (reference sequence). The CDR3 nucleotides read TGTGCCTGGCAACCGGGACTAGCGGCGGGTGAGCAGTACTTC. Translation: CAWQPGLAAGEQYF.

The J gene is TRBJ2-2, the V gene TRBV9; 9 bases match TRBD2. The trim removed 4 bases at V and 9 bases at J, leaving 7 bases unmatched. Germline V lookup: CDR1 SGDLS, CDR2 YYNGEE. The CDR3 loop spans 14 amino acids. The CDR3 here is CASSPPGLARELFF. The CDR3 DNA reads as TGTGCCAGCAGCCCGCCGGGACTAGCCCGGGAGCTGTTTTTT.

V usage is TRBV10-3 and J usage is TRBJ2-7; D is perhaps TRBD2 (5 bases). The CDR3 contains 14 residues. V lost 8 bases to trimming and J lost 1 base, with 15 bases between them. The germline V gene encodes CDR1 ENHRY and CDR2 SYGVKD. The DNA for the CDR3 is TGTGCCATCTCCCAGTCGACGGGGTCCTACGAGCAGTACTTC. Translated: CAISQSTGSYEQYF.

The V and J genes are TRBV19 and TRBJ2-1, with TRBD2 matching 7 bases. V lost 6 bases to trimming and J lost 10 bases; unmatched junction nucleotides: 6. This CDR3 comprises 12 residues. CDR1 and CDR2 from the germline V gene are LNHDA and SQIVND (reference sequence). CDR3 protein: CASSLTSKEQFF. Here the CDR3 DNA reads TGTGCCAGTAGCCTGACTAGCAAGGAGCAGTTCTTC.

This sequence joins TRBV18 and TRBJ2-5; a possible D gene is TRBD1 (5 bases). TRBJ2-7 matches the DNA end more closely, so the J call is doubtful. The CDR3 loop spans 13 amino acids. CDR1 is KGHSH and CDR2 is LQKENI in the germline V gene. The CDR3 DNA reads TGTGCCAGCTCACCTCCTCAGGGTAACGAGCAGTACTTC. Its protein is CASSPPQGNEQYF.

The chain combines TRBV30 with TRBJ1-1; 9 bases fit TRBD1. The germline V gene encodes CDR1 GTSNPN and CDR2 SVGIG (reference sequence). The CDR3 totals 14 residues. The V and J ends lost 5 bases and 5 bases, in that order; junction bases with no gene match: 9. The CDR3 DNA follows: TGTGCCTGGGATTCGGGACAGGGAAAGACTGAAGCTTTCTTT. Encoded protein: CAWDSGQGKTEAFF.

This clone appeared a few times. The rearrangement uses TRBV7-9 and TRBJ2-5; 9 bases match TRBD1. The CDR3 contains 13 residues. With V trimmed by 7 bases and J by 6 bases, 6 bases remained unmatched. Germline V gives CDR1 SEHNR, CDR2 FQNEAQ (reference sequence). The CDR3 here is CASNYRGLQTQYF. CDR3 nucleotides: TGTGCCAGCAACTACAGGGGGCTACAGACCCAGTACTTC.

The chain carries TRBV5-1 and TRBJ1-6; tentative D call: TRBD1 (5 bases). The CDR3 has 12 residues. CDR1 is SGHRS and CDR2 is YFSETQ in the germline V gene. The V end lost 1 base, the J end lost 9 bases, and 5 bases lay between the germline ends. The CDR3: CASSLQGSPLHF. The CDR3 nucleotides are TGCGCCAGCAGCTTGCAGGGTTCACCCCTCCACTTT. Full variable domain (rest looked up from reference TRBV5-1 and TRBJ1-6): KAGVTQTPRYLIKTRGQQVTLSCSPISGHRSVSWYQQTPGQGLQFLFEYFSETQRNKGNFPGRFSGRQFSNSRSEMNVSTLELGDSALYLCASSLQGSPLHFGNGTRLTVT.

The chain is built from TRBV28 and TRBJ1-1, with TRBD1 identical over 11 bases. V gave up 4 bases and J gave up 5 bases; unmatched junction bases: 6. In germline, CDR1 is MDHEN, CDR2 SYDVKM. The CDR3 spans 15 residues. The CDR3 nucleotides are TGTGCCAGCAGTTGGACAGGGGGCAGGAGAACTGAAGCTTTCTTT. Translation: CASSWTGGRRTEAFF. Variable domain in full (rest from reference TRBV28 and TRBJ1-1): DVKVTQSSRYLVKRTGEKVFLECVQDMDHENMFWYRQDPGLGLRLIYFSYDVKMKEKGDIPEGYSVSREKKERFSLILESASTNQTSMYLCASSWTGGRRTEAFFGQGTRLTVV.

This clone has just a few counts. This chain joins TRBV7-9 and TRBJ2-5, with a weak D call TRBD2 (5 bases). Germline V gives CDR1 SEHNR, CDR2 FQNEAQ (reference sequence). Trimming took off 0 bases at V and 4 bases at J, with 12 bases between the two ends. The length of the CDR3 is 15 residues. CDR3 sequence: CASSLALDSLETQYF. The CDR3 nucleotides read TGTGCCAGCAGCTTAGCCCTGGACTCCCTAGAGACCCAGTACTTC.

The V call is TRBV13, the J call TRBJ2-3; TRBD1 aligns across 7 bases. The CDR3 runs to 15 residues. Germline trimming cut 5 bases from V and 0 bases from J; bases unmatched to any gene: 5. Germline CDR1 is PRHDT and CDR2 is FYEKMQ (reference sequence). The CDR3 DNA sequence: TGTGCCAGCAGCGGTACAGGGGTAAGCACAGATACGCAGTATTTT. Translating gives CASSGTGVSTDTQYF.

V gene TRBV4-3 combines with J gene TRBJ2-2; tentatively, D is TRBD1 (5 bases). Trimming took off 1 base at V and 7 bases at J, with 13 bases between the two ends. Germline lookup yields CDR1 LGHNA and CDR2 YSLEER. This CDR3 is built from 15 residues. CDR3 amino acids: CASSQGQRFSGELFF. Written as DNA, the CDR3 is TGCGCCAGCAGCCAAGGACAGAGATTCAGCGGGGAGCTGTTTTTT.